This T cell receptor beta chain came from a study of blood T cell repertoires in COVID-19. Across the study: Sample material is recorded as cDNA or gDNA derived from T cells, B-cell-depleted T cells, or PBMCs.

Living in 24 US areas, the participants were between roughly 18 and 89 years of age. Participant reports of clinical history set cohort assignment. Cohort 3 donors counted as recovered after two negative PCRs, clearance, or resolved symptoms. Germline CDR1 is SEHNR and CDR2 is FQNEAQ (reference sequence). This CDR3 contains 16 residues. Unmatched junction bases numbered 8, after V lost 2 bases and J lost 3 bases. Using immunoSEQ multiplex PCR, the repertoire was profiled, and TCRdb retains in-frame clones only, with some absent. The profile shows about 150,000 clones, around four fifths of them singletons.

The chain employs TRBV7-9 and TRBJ2-3; 7 bases are a match to TRBD1. The TCR was taken from a woman between 40 and 55 years old who had recovered from COVID-19. Material for sequencing was PBMCs or T cells enriched from blood (not recorded which). The CDR3 nucleotides read TGTGCCAGCAGCTTACTAGACAGGGCCGGAACAGATACGCAGTATTTT. It is translated as CASSLLDRAGTDTQYF.